This record concerns one TCR beta chain sequence. Its antigen remains unidentified. One base away there is no much larger clone; base qualities are not given. The data are from a study of blood T cell repertoires in COVID-19 (dated by TCRdb to the early 2020s). In terms of the full investigation: Collaborator samples came from the United States, Italy and Spain and covered acute and convalescent phases of COVID-19. The repertoires were made available in a free public database intended to serve as a resource for research on the immune response to SARS-CoV-2. HLA class I and class II types, where available, came from metadata supplied by the sample provider rather than from assay-based typing. The material from the prospective study consisted of cDNA or gDNA derived from T cells, B-cell-depleted T cells, or PBMCs. Nearly every sample came with metadata listing a de-identified subject ID, COVID-19 status, age in years and sex. The samples were drawn from the first 160 participants of the ongoing ImmuneRACE study and from 1,200 or so subjects provided by 6 global collaborators. Subjects who had been exposed to COVID-19, were actively infected with it, or had recovered from it provided the deeply sampled blood TCRbeta repertoires that made up the dataset.

TCRbeta CDR3 regions were amplified from genomic DNA by means of the immunoSEQ Assay, a bias-controlled multiplex PCR. As for the original processing: Within the assay, amplification of reference gene primers was used to estimate how many nucleated cells each sample contained. To quantify the absolute abundance of each unique TCRbeta CDR3 rearrangement, sequence reads were collapsed and filtered. For each sample, productive Simpson clonality was calculated by taking the square root of Simpson's diversity index across productive rearrangements. TCRdb took this table from immuneACCESS and kept in-frame rearrangements with V and J called. Such tables lack part of the clones; where checked against another copy, unresolved V genes explain under half of the gap, and the rest is unexplained. Clone size and V and J calls were adopted from that table, with D and trimming inferred from the DNA. The sample records about 420,000 clones, about 90% of which are singletons. The ten largest clones represent 0.7% to 1% of the sample.

The germline V gene (reference sequence) specifies SGHKS as CDR1 and YYEKEE as CDR2. V is cut by 2 bases and J by 2 bases, and the space between the germline ends is 11 bases. The CDR3 measures 14 amino acids from cysteine to phenylalanine. The CDR3 DNA has 42 bases and is translated from base 1. One collaborating source in Seattle enrolled patients while the patients were actively infected and followed the patients over time throughout the course of disease. Collaborating institutions collected whole blood in K2EDTA tubes following their own protocols. For TCRbeta analysis, collaborator samples were shipped as frozen whole blood, as isolated PBMCs, or as DNA extracted from either sample type. Study-wide conclusions, independent of this receptor: How much clinical and demographic metadata was included differed by source and by participant, and the metadata was provided uncurated.

The origin of this receptor is a man in his late teens or twenties with COVID-19, enrolled during active disease. The specimen sequenced was peripheral blood. The chain was built from TRBV5-5 and TRBJ2-7; TRBD1 is a weak D gene call, 6 bases matching. At the DNA level, the sequence is TGTGCCAGCAGCTTCGCGACAGGAGCCTACGAGCAGTACTTC. It translates as CASSFATGAYEQYF.